One and the same sample provided the 26 T cell receptor beta chains below, sequenced in a study of T cell responses to AZD1222 COVID-19 vaccine. This table comes from immunoSEQ multiplex PCR, and its TCRdb copy is limited to in-frame clones, with some not included. The sample has 90,000 to 150,000 clones, approximately 90% seen once. The specimen comprised peripheral blood, sampled on day 0 of AZD1222 vaccination. The receptors were gathered from an adult in good health.

The chain combines TRBV28 with TRBJ2-7; no clear D. Per the germline V gene, CDR1 is MDHEN and CDR2 is SYDVKM. V was trimmed by 3 bases and J by 7 bases, leaving 7 bases between them. The CDR3 is made up of 11 amino acids. CDR3 nucleotide sequence: TGTGCCAGCAGTTTCGCCAGGGAGCAGTACTTC. Translating it yields CASSFAREQYF.

The rearrangement joins TRBV19 to TRBJ1-2; perhaps TRBD1 as D (5 bases). The CDR3 runs 14 residues. Germline lookup yields CDR1 LNHDA and CDR2 SQIVND (reference sequence). The V end was cut by 5 bases, the J end by 4 bases, with 14 bases between. The CDR3 nucleotides are TGTGCCAGTAGTGCCCCACGGGGCAGCTATGGCTACACCTTC. Amino acids: CASSAPRGSYGYTF.

The gene calls are TRBV5-1 and TRBJ2-1; 7 nucleotides align to TRBD2. After removal of 4 bases from V and 8 bases from J, the junction contained 12 bases not matched to a gene. CDR1 and CDR2 (germline): SGHRS, YFSETQ. The CDR3 is 15 residues long. The CDR3 DNA follows: TGCGCCAGCAGCAGCGGACTAGTGAGCGTCGATGAGCAGTTCTTC. This codes for CASSSGLVSVDEQFF.

CDR3 sequence: CASSISRSGNQETQYF. The CDR3 DNA follows: TGTGCCAGCAGCATTAGCCGAAGCGGGAATCAAGAGACCCAGTACTTC. The gene calls are TRBV11-2 and TRBJ2-5; TRBD2 matches 7 bases. V dropped 5 bases and J dropped 2; count of bases not matched to a gene: 11. Germline CDR1 SGHAT, CDR2 FQNNGV. There are 16 residues in the CDR3.

The V gene is TRBV6-2 or TRBV6-3, the J gene TRBJ1-6; D may be TRBD1 (5 bases). V was clipped by 4 bases and J by 7 bases, with 11 bases between them. The CDR3 has 14 amino acids. In germline, CDR1 is MNHEY, CDR2 SVGEGT. The DNA of the CDR3 is TGTGCCAGCAGTTTTTTGACAGCAAATTCACCCCTCCACTTT. It yields the protein CASSFLTANSPLHF.

V and J are TRBV27 and TRBJ1-1; D gene ambiguous. This CDR3 has 13 amino acids. V was clipped by 7 bases and J by 6 bases, with 15 bases between them. Germline V CDR1 and CDR2: MNHEY, SMNVEV (reference sequence). The CDR3 region has the DNA TGTGCCAGCACCGGAAGTGGGTCGGCTGAAGCTTTCTTT. It encodes CASTGSGSAEAFF.

The chain employs TRBV21-1 and TRBJ1-1; TRBD1 is taken as the D call from the table, unchecked against the DNA. TRBV21-1 has pseudogene status. This CDR3 spans 14 amino acids. The CDR3 region has the DNA TGTGCCAGCAGCAAAGGACAGGGTAACACTGAAGCTTTCTTT. Protein: CASSKGQGNTEAFF.

This clone is a singleton in its sample. One end of the junction fails to match germline, which may point to a read error. The chain employs TRBV7-3 and TRBJ2-2; TRBD2 is a possible D gene (6 bases). CDR3 length: 13 amino acids. The germline V gene encodes CDR1 SGHTA and CDR2 FQGTGA. The CDR3 loop reads CASSPRGKLGAVF. CDR3 in DNA: TGTGCCAGCAGCCCCCGGGGGAAACTGGGAGCTGTTTTT.

V and J are TRBV9 and TRBJ2-2; D is uncertain. Trimming shortened V by 3 bases and J by 2 bases, and 14 bases separated the two germline ends. Germline V CDR1 and CDR2: SGDLS, YYNGEE. The length of the CDR3 is 16 residues. The CDR3 coding sequence is TGTGCCAGCAGCGGACTCCCCGGGTCTAACACCGGGGAGCTGTTTTTT. The encoded protein is CASSGLPGSNTGELFF.

The chain joins TRBV19 to TRBJ1-2; D is ambiguous. Trimming took 2 bases from V and 4 from J, leaving 8 bases between them. CDR3 size: 13 residues. The germline CDR1 and CDR2 sequences are LNHDA and SQIVND (reference sequence). CDR3 protein: CASSISGIYGYTF. The CDR3 DNA sequence: TGTGCCAGTAGTATATCCGGCATCTATGGCTACACCTTC.

The V gene is TRBV27, the J gene TRBJ2-2; D not resolved. V gave up 3 bases and J gave up 4 bases, with 12 bases separating them. The germline CDR1 and CDR2 sequences are MNHEY and SMNVEV (reference sequence). This CDR3 comprises 15 residues. The CDR3 coding sequence is TGTGCCAGCAGTTTCCCTAACACGGGCACCGGGGAGCTGTTTTTT. Amino acid sequence: CASSFPNTGTGELFF.

This chain links TRBV3-1 (or the pseudogene TRBV3-2) with TRBJ1-4; D call uncertain. Germline lookup yields CDR1 LGHDT and CDR2 YNNKEL (reference sequence). Trimming shortened V by 4 bases and J by 2 bases, and 17 bases separated the two germline ends. There are 17 residues in the CDR3. The CDR3 reads CASSPPRIGITNEKLFF. For the CDR3, the DNA is TGTGCCAGCAGCCCGCCCAGAATAGGAATTACTAATGAAAAACTGTTTTTT.

The rearrangement joins TRBV5-4 to TRBJ2-1; D may correspond to TRBD1 or TRBD2 (6 bases each). The germline V and J ends were trimmed by 4 bases and 0 bases, with 14 bases remaining between them. Germline CDR1 and CDR2: SGHNT and YYREEE (reference sequence). The CDR3 has 16 amino acids. CDR3 bases: TGTGCCAGCAGCCACCGGGGGCGGAGCTCCTACAATGAGCAGTTCTTC. Its translation is CASSHRGRSSYNEQFF.

V and J are TRBV5-1 and TRBJ2-7, with 7 bases fitting TRBD1. Germline V gene data show CDR1 as SGHRS and CDR2 as YFSETQ. Trimming removed 0 bases from V and 2 bases from J; junction bases left unmatched: 5. The CDR3 totals 15 residues. CDR3 amino acids: CASSLEPGQTYEQYF. In nucleotides, the CDR3 is TGCGCCAGCAGCTTGGAGCCGGGACAGACCTACGAGCAGTACTTC.

This rearrangement joins TRBV27 to TRBJ2-2; D possibly corresponds to TRBD2 (7 bases). Germline CDR1 MNHEY, CDR2 SMNVEV (reference sequence). Trimming took 2 bases from V and 6 from J, leaving 10 bases between them. The CDR3 covers 14 residues. In DNA form, the CDR3 reads TGTGCCAGCAGTTTAAGGGGGGGCGCCGGGGAGCTGTTTTTT. Residues: CASSLRGGAGELFF.

The chain links TRBV3-1 (or the pseudogene TRBV3-2) to TRBJ1-3, with no clear D. V lost 4 bases and J lost 4, with 11 bases in between. In germline, CDR1 is LGHDT, CDR2 YNNKEL (reference sequence). The CDR3 loop spans 14 amino acids. CDR3 residues: CASSPRWEGNTIYF. DNA of the CDR3: TGTGCCAGCAGCCCGAGATGGGAGGGAAACACCATATATTTT.

The V and J genes are TRBV11-3 and TRBJ2-7, with 10 bases matching TRBD2. There are 16 residues in the CDR3. Germline CDR1 reads SGHNT; CDR2 reads YENEEA. The J segment lost 0 bases and the V segment lost 5 bases, leaving 7 bases of the junction unmatched. The DNA for the CDR3 is TGTGCCAGCAGCCTGGGTAGCGGGAGGAGCTCCTACGAGCAGTACTTC. Protein: CASSLGSGRSSYEQYF.

The V gene is TRBV19, the J gene TRBJ2-7; D possibly matches TRBD1 or TRBD2 (7 bases each). The length of the CDR3 is 15 residues. Germline V gives CDR1 LNHDA, CDR2 SQIVND (reference sequence). Trimming took off 7 bases at V and 4 bases at J, with 20 bases between the two ends. The CDR3 sequence: CASKVGAGQWYEQYF. The CDR3 nucleotides are TGTGCCAGTAAAGTGGGAGCGGGACAGTGGTACGAGCAGTACTTC. Full variable domain (missing parts from reference TRBV19 and TRBJ2-7): DGGITQSPKYLFRKEGQNVTLSCEQNLNHDAMYWYRQDPGQGLRLIYYSQIVNDFQKGDIAEGYSVSREKKESFPLTVTSAQKNPTAFYLCASKVGAGQWYEQYFGPGTRLTVT.

Only a few counts were recorded for this clone. The chain couples TRBV7-2 to TRBJ2-3; D ambiguous. The germline V and J ends were trimmed by 4 bases and 0 bases, with 8 bases remaining between them. Germline lookup yields CDR1 SGHTA and CDR2 FQGNSA. This CDR3 is built from 14 residues. CDR3 coding DNA: TGTGCCAGCAGCTCCAGAGACAGCACAGATACGCAGTATTTT. It specifies CASSSRDSTDTQYF.

This chain links TRBV30 with TRBJ1-2; D gene ambiguous. CDR1 GTSNPN and CDR2 SVGIG come from the germline V gene (reference sequence). The CDR3 length is 15 residues. V was shortened by 0 bases and J by 0 bases, with 11 bases between the two germline ends. The CDR3 reads CAWSVRTFSNYGYTF. The CDR3 coding sequence is TGTGCCTGGAGTGTACGGACCTTTTCTAACTATGGCTACACCTTC.

This clone has only one observation. The chain is built from TRBV28 and TRBJ1-5; 9 positions match TRBD1. Per the germline V gene, CDR1 is MDHEN and CDR2 is SYDVKM. The V gene end was trimmed by 7 bases and the J gene end by 2 bases; junction bases not matched to a gene: 3. CDR3 size: 14 residues. CDR3 coding DNA: TGTGCCAGCACCGACAGGGGGGGCAATCAGCCCCAGCATTTT. This translates into CASTDRGGNQPQHF.

The chain joins TRBV24-1 to TRBJ2-7; the D call may be TRBD1 or TRBD2 (5 bases each). Trimming cost V 3 bases and J 2 bases, with 13 bases left between them. The CDR3 runs 15 residues. The germline V gene has CDR1 KGHDR and CDR2 SFDVKD. The CDR3 DNA sequence: TGTGCCACCAGTGATCCGAGAGGGGTAGCCTACGAGCAGTACTTC. It codes for CATSDPRGVAYEQYF.

The sample holds one count of this clone. V and J are TRBV5-6 and TRBJ1-3; no definite D call. Germline V gives CDR1 SGHDT, CDR2 YYEEEE. V was shortened by 4 bases and J by 1 base, with 9 bases between the two germline ends. The CDR3 totals 14 residues. The CDR3 sequence: CASSLLGSGNTIYF. The CDR3 nucleotides read TGTGCCAGCAGCCTCCTAGGGTCTGGAAACACCATATATTTT.

This clone was counted a single time. The chain links TRBV27 to TRBJ1-1, with 8 nucleotides matching TRBD1. Germline V lookup: CDR1 MNHEY, CDR2 SMNVEV (reference sequence). The CDR3 covers 16 residues. Unmatched junction bases numbered 9, after V lost 2 bases and J lost 4 bases. CDR3 in DNA: TGTGCCAGCAGTTTAGTTCAGGGGGCCGTGAGCACTGAAGCTTTCTTT. Translating gives CASSLVQGAVSTEAFF.

V is TRBV18 and J is TRBJ1-2, with D hard to call. Trimming stripped 0 bases from V and 4 bases from J, with 12 bases between. Germline CDR1 reads KGHSH; CDR2 reads LQKENI. The CDR3 consists of 15 residues. The CDR3 is CASSPPSSGLYGYTF. In DNA form, the CDR3 reads TGTGCCAGCTCACCACCGTCCTCAGGCCTCTATGGCTACACCTTC.

The V and J genes are TRBV19 and TRBJ2-1; TRBD1 or TRBD2 may be the D gene (5 bases each). This CDR3 is 18 amino acids long. Germline V gene data show CDR1 as LNHDA and CDR2 as SQIVND (reference sequence). V was trimmed by 0 bases and J by 8 bases, leaving 23 bases between them. The DNA for the CDR3 is TGTGCCAGTAGTATAGATATCTCCGGGACCAATCTTGGGGATGAGCAGTTCTTC. The encoded protein is CASSIDISGTNLGDEQFF.